The sequence of this TCR beta chain was determined in a study of blood T cell repertoires in COVID-19. For the study at large: Samples of COVID-19 (acute and convalescent) were obtained from the United States, Italy and Spain. From T cells, B-cell-depleted T cells, or PBMCs came the material, which was cDNA or gDNA.

In the original workflow: Amplification of reference gene primers was used by the study to estimate nucleated cell counts. The repertoire was sequenced with immunoSEQ multiplex PCR; TCRdb's copy has only in-frame clones and lacks some. That table furnishes V, J and clone size, whereas the DNA furnished D and trimming. This table holds more than 110,000 clones, about three quarters found once. CDR3 length: 13 amino acids. Deletions cut 3 bases from V and 8 bases from J, with 13 bases between. CDR1 is MDHEN and CDR2 is SYDVKM in the germline V gene. Sample: peripheral blood. This clonotype was obtained from an elderly woman with active or convalescent COVID-19. The chain has TRBV28 and TRBJ1-2, with TRBD1 as a possible D gene (6 bases). CDR3 DNA: TGTGCCAGCAGTTTCAGGGGTTTTGGAGGCTACACCTTC. It codes for CASSFRGFGGYTF.